A selection of T cell receptor beta chains follows, all from one sample in a study of OX40 agonist ivuxolimab in advanced cancers. Sequenced by immunoSEQ multiplex PCR; TCRdb stores in-frame clones only, minus some. Counted here are some 40,000 clones, around 90% occurring once; the ten biggest clones make up about 15%. The source was CD4+ or CD8+ T cells sorted from blood, collected in a trial of the OX40 agonist ivuxolimab. The source is an adult with an advanced solid tumor such as melanoma, head and neck, liver or kidney cancer. CDR3s include the opening cysteine and the closing phenylalanine or tryptophan. A D gene is named only where the DNA matches it firmly. Expanded clones get a size class; other rows say once, few or many, or leave the size out.

. TRBJ2-5 TRBV7-8 . 16 CASSFRDQRSRETQYF TGTGCCAGCAGCTTCCGGGACCAGCGCTCGCGGGAGACCCAGTACTTC
. TRBJ1-6 TRBV19 TRBD1 17 CASSIDRDRGLNSPLHF TGTGCCAGTAGTATAGACCGGGACAGGGGGCTAAATTCACCCCTCCACTTT
. TRBJ1-6 TRBV15 . 14 CATSMDRNNSPLHF TGTGCCACCAGCATGGACAGAAATAATTCACCCCTCCACTTT
once TRBJ2-2 TRBV7-9 . 13 CASSLGYTGELFF TGTGCCAGCAGCTTAGGGTACACCGGGGAGCTGTTTTTT
. TRBJ1-1 TRBV4-1 . 15 CASSQAGRTADEAFF TGCGCCAGCAGCCAAGCGGGGAGGACTGCAGATGAAGCTTTCTTT
once TRBJ1-1 TRBV30 . 14 CAWSGKGMNTEAFF TGTGCCTGGAGTGGAAAGGGAATGAACACTGAAGCTTTCTTT
. TRBJ1-1 TRBV5-6 . 12 CASSEGGTEAFF TGTGCCAGCTCTGAGGGGGGAACTGAAGCTTTCTTT
. TRBJ1-1 TRBV4-3 . 11 CASSQGPGAFF TGCGCCAGCAGCCAGGGGCCTGGAGCTTTCTTT
. TRBJ2-7 TRBV19 . 14 CASSPRGVGYEQYF TGTGCCAGTAGCCCCAGGGGAGTTGGGTACGAGCAGTACTTC
once TRBJ1-2 TRBV13 . 14 CASSLVSDDYGYTF TGTGCCAGCAGCTTAGTGTCCGATGACTATGGCTACACCTTC
. TRBJ2-3 TRBV10-3 . 13 CAITGEGADTQYF TGTGCCATCACAGGGGAAGGGGCAGATACGCAGTATTTT
. TRBJ1-2 TRBV9 . 15 CASSPPGGTNYGYTF TGTGCCAGCAGCCCCCCCGGGGGCACTAACTATGGCTACACCTTC
. TRBJ2-3 TRBV7-8 TRBD1 15 CASSLRTGSTDTQYF TGTGCCAGCAGCTTAAGGACAGGTAGCACAGATACGCAGTATTTT
. TRBJ2-5 TRBV28 . 15 CASSFERRGKETQYF TGTGCCAGCAGTTTCGAACGCCGGGGTAAGGAGACCCAGTACTTC
. TRBJ2-2 TRBV29-1 . 12 CSGRGLTGELFF TGCAGCGGGAGGGGGCTGACCGGGGAGCTGTTTTTT
. TRBJ1-2 TRBV6-5 . 15 CASSYAEGVIYGYTF TGTGCCAGCAGTTACGCAGAGGGAGTAATCTATGGCTACACCTTC
. TRBJ1-2 TRBV11-2 . 15 CASSLDPQARDGYTF TGTGCCAGCAGCTTAGATCCCCAGGCGCGAGATGGCTACACCTTC
few TRBJ1-2 TRBV7-2 TRBD1 12 CASSARQGSYTF TGTGCCAGCAGCGCCCGACAGGGTAGCTACACCTTC
. TRBJ2-4 TRBV18 TRBD1 14 CASSLDRDKNIQYF TGTGCCAGCTCACTTGACAGGGACAAAAACATTCAGTACTTC
. TRBJ2-7 TRBV6-5 . 15 CASSYSAEWTYEQYF TGTGCCAGCAGTTACTCGGCCGAATGGACCTACGAGCAGTACTTC
few TRBJ2-1 TRBV6-5 TRBD2 15 CASSQLAGGHNEQFF TGTGCCAGCAGCCAGTTAGCGGGAGGTCACAATGAGCAGTTCTTC
. TRBJ1-4 TRBV15 . 15 CATSPSPGQAEKLFF TGTGCCACCAGTCCGTCCCCGGGCCAGGCTGAAAAACTGTTTTTT
. TRBJ2-1 TRBV29-1 TRBD2 14 CSVDPREGHNEQFF TGCAGCGTTGACCCACGGGAGGGCCACAATGAGCAGTTCTTC
. TRBJ2-1 TRBV10-1 . 13 CASSDTMGNEQFF TGCGCCAGCAGTGACACCATGGGTAATGAGCAGTTCTTC
. TRBJ2-1 TRBV6-5 . 11 CASTMLGEQFF TGTGCCAGCACTATGTTAGGCGAGCAGTTCTTC
. TRBJ1-5 TRBV7-8 . 17 CASSLAAGSYSNQPQHF TGTGCCAGCAGCTTAGCGGCAGGATCGTATAGCAATCAGCCCCAGCATTTT
. TRBJ2-2 TRBV19 TRBD1 15 CASSRDREGSGELFF TGTGCCAGTAGTAGGGACAGGGAAGGGTCCGGGGAGCTGTTTTTT
. TRBJ2-1 TRBV5-6 TRBD2 14 CASSGGTSGRQQFF TGTGCCAGCAGCGGCGGGACTAGCGGGAGGCAGCAGTTCTTC